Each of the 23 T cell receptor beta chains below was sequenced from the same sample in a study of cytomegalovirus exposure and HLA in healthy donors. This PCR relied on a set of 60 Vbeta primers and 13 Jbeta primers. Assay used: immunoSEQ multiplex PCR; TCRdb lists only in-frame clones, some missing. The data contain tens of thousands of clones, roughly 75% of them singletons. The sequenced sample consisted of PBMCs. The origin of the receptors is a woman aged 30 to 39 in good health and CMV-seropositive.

The CDR3 bases are TGTGCCAGCAGTTATCAAGCGGGAGCGGTAGCCGGGGAGCTGTTTTTT. It encodes CASSYQAGAVAGELFF. This chain connects TRBV6-5 to TRBJ2-2, with 8 bases fitting TRBD2. Trimming cost V 3 bases and J 6 bases; bases outside gene matches: 9. CDR1 and CDR2 (germline): MNHEY, SVGAGI. This CDR3 comprises 16 residues.

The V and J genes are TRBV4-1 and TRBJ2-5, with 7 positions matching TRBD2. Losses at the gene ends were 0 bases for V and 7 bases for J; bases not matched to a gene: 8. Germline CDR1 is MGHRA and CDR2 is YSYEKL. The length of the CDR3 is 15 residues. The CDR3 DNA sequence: TGCGCCAGCAGCCAAGAACTAGCGCGCTTGGGGACCCAGTACTTC. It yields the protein CASSQELARLGTQYF.

CDR3 nucleotide sequence: TGTGCCAGCAGGTCATATGGCTACACCTTC. Its translation: CASRSYGYTF. The chain links TRBV25-1 to TRBJ1-2; no clear D. CDR3 length equals 10 residues. With 6 bases removed from V and 5 bases from J, the gap between germline ends came to 4 bases. CDR1 is MGHDK and CDR2 is SYGVNS in the germline V gene.

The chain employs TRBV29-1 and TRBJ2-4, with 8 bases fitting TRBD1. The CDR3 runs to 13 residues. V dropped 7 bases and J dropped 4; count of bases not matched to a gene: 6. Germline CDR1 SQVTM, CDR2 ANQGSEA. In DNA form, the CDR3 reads TGCAGCGCCCTACAGGGGGAAAAAAACATTCAGTACTTC. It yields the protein CSALQGEKNIQYF.

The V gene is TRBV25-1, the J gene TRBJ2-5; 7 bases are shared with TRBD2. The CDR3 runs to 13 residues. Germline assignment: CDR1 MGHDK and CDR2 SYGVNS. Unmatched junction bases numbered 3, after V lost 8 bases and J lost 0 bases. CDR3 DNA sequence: TGTGCCAGCGCCGGGACTAACCAAGAGACCCAGTACTTC. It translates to CASAGTNQETQYF.

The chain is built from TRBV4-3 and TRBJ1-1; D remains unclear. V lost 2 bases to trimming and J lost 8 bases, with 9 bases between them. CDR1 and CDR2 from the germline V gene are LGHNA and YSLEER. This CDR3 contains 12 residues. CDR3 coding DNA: TGCGCCAGCAGCCAAACGGGAGGGGAAGCTTTCTTT. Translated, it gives CASSQTGGEAFF.

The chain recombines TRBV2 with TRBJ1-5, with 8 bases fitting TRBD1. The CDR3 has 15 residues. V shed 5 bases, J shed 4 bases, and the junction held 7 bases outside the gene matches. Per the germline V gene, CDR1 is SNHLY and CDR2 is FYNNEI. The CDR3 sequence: CASSTGQGRNQPQHF. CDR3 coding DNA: TGTGCCAGCAGTACTGGACAGGGCAGAAATCAGCCCCAGCATTTT. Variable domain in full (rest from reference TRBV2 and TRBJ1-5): EPEVTQTPSHQVTQMGQEVILRCVPISNHLYFYWYRQILGQKVEFLVSFYNNEISEKSEIFDDQFSVERPDGSNFTLKIRSTKLEDSAMYFCASSTGQGRNQPQHFGDGTRLSIL.

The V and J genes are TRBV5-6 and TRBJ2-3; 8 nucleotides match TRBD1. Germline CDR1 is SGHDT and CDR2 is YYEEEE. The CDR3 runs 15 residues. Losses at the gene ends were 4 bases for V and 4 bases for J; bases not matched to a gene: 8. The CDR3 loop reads CASSPGQGVADTQYF. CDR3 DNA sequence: TGTGCCAGCAGCCCTGGACAGGGCGTCGCAGATACGCAGTATTTT.

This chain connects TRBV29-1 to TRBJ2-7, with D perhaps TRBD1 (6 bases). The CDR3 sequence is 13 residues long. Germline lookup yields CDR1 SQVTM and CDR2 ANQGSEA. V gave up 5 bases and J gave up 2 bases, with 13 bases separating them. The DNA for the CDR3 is TGCAGCGTTCTCACGGACAGCCCCTACGAGCAGTACTTC. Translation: CSVLTDSPYEQYF.

The CDR3 is CASRLVSENQPQHF. The DNA for the CDR3 is TGTGCAAGTCGCTTAGTGAGTGAGAATCAGCCCCAGCATTTT. The gene calls are TRBV12-2 and TRBJ1-5. TRBV12-2 corresponds to a pseudogene. CDR3 length: 14 residues.

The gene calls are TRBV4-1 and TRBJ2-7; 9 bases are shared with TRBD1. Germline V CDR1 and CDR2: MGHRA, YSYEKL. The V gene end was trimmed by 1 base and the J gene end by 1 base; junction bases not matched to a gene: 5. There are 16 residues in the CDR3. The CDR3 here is CASSQAGTGLSYEQYF. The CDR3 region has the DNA TGCGCCAGCAGCCAAGCTGGGACAGGGTTATCCTACGAGCAGTACTTC.

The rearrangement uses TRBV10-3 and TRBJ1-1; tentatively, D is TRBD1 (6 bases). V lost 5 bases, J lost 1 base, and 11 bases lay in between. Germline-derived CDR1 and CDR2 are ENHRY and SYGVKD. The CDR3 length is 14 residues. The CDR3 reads CAISPRTANTEAFF. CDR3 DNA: TGTGCCATCAGTCCCCGGACAGCGAACACTGAAGCTTTCTTT.

The CDR3 region is CASRGGEQFF. The CDR3 coding sequence is TGTGCCAGCAGAGGAGGTGAGCAGTTCTTC. The V and J genes are TRBV4-2 and TRBJ2-1; D might be TRBD2 (5 bases). CDR1 LGHNA and CDR2 YNFKEQ come from the germline V gene. V was clipped by 6 bases and J by 9 bases, with 6 bases between them. This CDR3 is 10 amino acids long.

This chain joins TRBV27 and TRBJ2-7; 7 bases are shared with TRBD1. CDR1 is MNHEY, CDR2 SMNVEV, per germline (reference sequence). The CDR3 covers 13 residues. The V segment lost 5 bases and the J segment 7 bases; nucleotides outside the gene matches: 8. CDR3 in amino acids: CASSEHRGLEQYF. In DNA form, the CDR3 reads TGTGCCAGCAGTGAACATAGGGGGCTAGAGCAGTACTTC.

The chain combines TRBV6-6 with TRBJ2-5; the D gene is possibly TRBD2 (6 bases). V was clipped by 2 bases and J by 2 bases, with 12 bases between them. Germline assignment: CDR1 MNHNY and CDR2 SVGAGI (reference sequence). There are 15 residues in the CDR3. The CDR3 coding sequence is TGTGCCAGCAGTTACGGCGGGGCCCTACAAGAGACCCAGTACTTC. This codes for CASSYGGALQETQYF.

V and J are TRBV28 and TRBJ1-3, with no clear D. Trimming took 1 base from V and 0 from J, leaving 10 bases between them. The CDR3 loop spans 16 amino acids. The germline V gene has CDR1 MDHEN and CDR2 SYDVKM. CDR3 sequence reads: CASSLSTPLSGNTIYF. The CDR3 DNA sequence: TGTGCCAGCAGTTTATCGACTCCCCTCTCTGGAAACACCATATATTTT.

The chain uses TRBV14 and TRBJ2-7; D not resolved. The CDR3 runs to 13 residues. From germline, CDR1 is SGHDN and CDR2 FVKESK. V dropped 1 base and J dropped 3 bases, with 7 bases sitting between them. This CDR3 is CASSQVVGYEQYF. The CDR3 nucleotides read TGTGCCAGCAGCCAAGTCGTCGGCTACGAGCAGTACTTC. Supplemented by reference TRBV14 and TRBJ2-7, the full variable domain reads EAGVTQFPSHSVIEKGQTVTLRCDPISGHDNLYWYRRVMGKEIKFLLHFVKESKQDESGMPNNRFLAERTGGTYSTLKVQPAELEDSGVYFCASSQVVGYEQYFGPGTRLTVT.

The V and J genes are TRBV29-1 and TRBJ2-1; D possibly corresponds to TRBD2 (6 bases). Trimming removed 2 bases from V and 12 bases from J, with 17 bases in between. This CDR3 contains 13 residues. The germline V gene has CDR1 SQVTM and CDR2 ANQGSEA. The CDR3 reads CSVERRLEGGQFF. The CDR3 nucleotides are TGCAGCGTTGAAAGAAGACTAGAAGGCGGGCAGTTCTTC.

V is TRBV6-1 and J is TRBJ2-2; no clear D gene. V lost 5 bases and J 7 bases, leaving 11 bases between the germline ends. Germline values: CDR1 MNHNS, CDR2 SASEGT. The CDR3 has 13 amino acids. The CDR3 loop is CASSFKQYGELFF. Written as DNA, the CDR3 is TGTGCCAGCAGTTTCAAACAGTACGGGGAGCTGTTTTTT.

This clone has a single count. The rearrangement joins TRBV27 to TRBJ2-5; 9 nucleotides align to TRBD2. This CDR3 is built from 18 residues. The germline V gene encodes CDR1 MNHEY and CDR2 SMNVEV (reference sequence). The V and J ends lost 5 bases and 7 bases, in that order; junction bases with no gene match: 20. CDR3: CASSPRPASGVGRGTQYF. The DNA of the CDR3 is TGTGCCAGCAGTCCACGGCCGGCTAGCGGGGTGGGTCGTGGGACCCAGTACTTC.

DNA of the CDR3: TGTGCCAGCTCACCGGGGAGGGGCTCCTACGAGCAGTACTTC. Its translation: CASSPGRGSYEQYF. The rearrangement joins TRBV18 to TRBJ2-7; 7 bases agree with TRBD2. V gave up 3 bases and J gave up 0 bases; unmatched junction bases: 2. Germline V gives CDR1 KGHSH, CDR2 LQKENI. The CDR3 is 14 amino acids.

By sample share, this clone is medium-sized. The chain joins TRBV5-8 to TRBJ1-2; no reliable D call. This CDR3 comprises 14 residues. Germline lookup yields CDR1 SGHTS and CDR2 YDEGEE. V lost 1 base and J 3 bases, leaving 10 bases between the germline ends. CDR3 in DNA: TGTGCCAGCAGCTTGAGAGCCGTTGACTATGGCTACACCTTC. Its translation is CASSLRAVDYGYTF.

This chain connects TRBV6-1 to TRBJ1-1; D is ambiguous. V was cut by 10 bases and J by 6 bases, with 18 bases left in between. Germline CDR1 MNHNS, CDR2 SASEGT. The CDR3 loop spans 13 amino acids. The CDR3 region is CATLPPRESEAFF. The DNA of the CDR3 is TGTGCCACCTTACCCCCAAGGGAGTCTGAAGCTTTCTTT.